A selection of T cell receptor beta chains follows, all from one sample in a study of blood T cells in healthy people across ages. Using its own MiXCR run on the 5' RACE reads, TCRdb lists one record per CDR3 protein. This table has about 400,000 distinct CDR3 sequences, roughly half appearing once. The source material was blood. The receptors were sampled from a man between 60 and 75 years old in good health. Each CDR3 is given with its conserved first and last residue. Each record gives: clone size, J gene, V gene, D gene, CDR3 protein, CDR3 DNA. The D gene is left open where the match is weak. Size is omitted from some rows. Given values are once, few, many or a class for expanded clones.

abundance: -
j_gene: TRBJ1-1
v_gene: TRBV5-6
d_gene: TRBD1
CDR3aa: CASSLSGQGNTEAFF
CDR3nt: TGTGCCAGCAGCTTGTCGGGACAGGGAAACACTGAAGCTTTCTTT

abundance: -
j_gene: TRBJ2-7
v_gene: TRBV2
d_gene: -
CDR3aa: CASSQGVGYEQYF
CDR3nt: TGTGCCAGCAGTCAAGGGGTGGGGTACGAGCAGTACTTC

abundance: -
j_gene: TRBJ1-1
v_gene: TRBV4-2
d_gene: TRBD1
CDR3aa: CASSQDRTGVNTEAFF
CDR3nt: TGTGCCAGCAGCCAAGACCGCACAGGGGTGAACACTGAAGCTTTCTTT

abundance: -
j_gene: TRBJ1-2
v_gene: TRBV29-1
d_gene: -
CDR3aa: CSVGPYTF
CDR3nt: TGCAGCGTGGGCCCCTACACCTTC

abundance: -
j_gene: TRBJ2-3
v_gene: TRBV7-2
d_gene: TRBD2
CDR3aa: CASSSVAGGASTDTQYF
CDR3nt: TGTGCCAGCAGCTCCGTAGCGGGAGGAGCCAGCACAGATACGCAGTATTTT

abundance: -
j_gene: TRBJ1-4
v_gene: TRBV12-3/TRBV12-4
d_gene: -
CDR3aa: CASSWGYEKLFF
CDR3nt: TGTGCCAGCAGTTGGGGGTACGAAAAACTGTTTTTT

abundance: -
j_gene: TRBJ1-2
v_gene: TRBV29-1
d_gene: -
CDR3aa: CSVEGVVAYGYTF
CDR3nt: TGCAGCGTTGAAGGAGTGGTGGCCTATGGCTACACCTTC

abundance: -
j_gene: TRBJ2-5
v_gene: TRBV5-4
d_gene: -
CDR3aa: CASSLRRAEQETQYF
CDR3nt: TGTGCCAGCAGCTTGAGGCGAGCGGAACAAGAGACCCAGTACTTC

abundance: -
j_gene: TRBJ1-2
v_gene: TRBV6-6
d_gene: TRBD1
CDR3aa: CASSWDRGSYGYTF
CDR3nt: TGTGCCAGCAGTTGGGACAGGGGGAGTTATGGCTACACCTTC

abundance: many
j_gene: TRBJ2-6
v_gene: TRBV11-2
d_gene: TRBD1
CDR3aa: CASSQGTASGANVLTF
CDR3nt: TGTGCCAGCAGCCAAGGGACAGCCTCTGGGGCCAACGTCCTGACTTTC

abundance: once
j_gene: TRBJ2-7
v_gene: TRBV7-2
d_gene: -
CDR3aa: CASSLEAGTSYEQYF
CDR3nt: TGTGCCAGCAGCTTAGAAGCAGGGACGTCCTACGAGCAGTACTTC

abundance: -
j_gene: TRBJ2-3
v_gene: TRBV18
d_gene: -
CDR3aa: CASSPGPSSDTQYF
CDR3nt: TGTGCCAGCTCACCGGGACCCTCCTCAGATACGCAGTATTTT

abundance: -
j_gene: TRBJ1-2
v_gene: TRBV7-2
d_gene: -
CDR3aa: CASSTPDGYYGYTF
CDR3nt: TGTGCCAGCAGCACTCCGGACGGCTACTATGGCTACACCTTC

abundance: -
j_gene: TRBJ2-1
v_gene: TRBV20-1
d_gene: TRBD1
CDR3aa: CSARAPETGGNEQFF
CDR3nt: TGCAGTGCTAGAGCTCCGGAGACAGGGGGCAATGAGCAGTTCTTC

abundance: -
j_gene: TRBJ2-7
v_gene: TRBV7-2
d_gene: -
CDR3aa: CASSLGSPLQYF
CDR3nt: TGTGCCAGCAGCTTAGGATCCCCACTTCAGTACTTC

abundance: -
j_gene: TRBJ2-3
v_gene: TRBV20-1
d_gene: -
CDR3aa: CSASDGSRGADTQYF
CDR3nt: TGCAGTGCTAGTGACGGGAGCCGAGGCGCAGATACGCAGTATTTT

abundance: -
j_gene: TRBJ1-1
v_gene: TRBV11-2
d_gene: -
CDR3aa: CASSLGEHTEAFF
CDR3nt: TGTGCCAGCAGCTTGGGGGAGCACACTGAAGCTTTCTTT

abundance: -
j_gene: TRBJ2-3
v_gene: TRBV7-3
d_gene: -
CDR3aa: CASSLNPGSEGTDTQYF
CDR3nt: TGTGCCAGCAGCTTAAACCCGGGATCGGAGGGCACAGATACGCAGTATTTT

abundance: -
j_gene: TRBJ2-5
v_gene: TRBV7-2
d_gene: TRBD2
CDR3aa: CASSPRTSGGKETQYF
CDR3nt: TGTGCCAGCAGCCCCCGGACTAGCGGGGGTAAAGAGACCCAGTACTTC

abundance: -
j_gene: TRBJ2-3
v_gene: TRBV7-2
d_gene: TRBD2
CDR3aa: CASSLRSPSGRTDTQYF
CDR3nt: TGTGCCAGCAGCTTAAGGAGTCCTAGCGGCCGCACAGATACGCAGTATTTT

abundance: -
j_gene: TRBJ2-7
v_gene: TRBV9
d_gene: -
CDR3aa: CASSLGVAASYEQYF
CDR3nt: TGTGCCAGCAGCTTAGGGGTAGCGGCATCCTACGAGCAGTACTTC

abundance: -
j_gene: TRBJ2-7
v_gene: TRBV18
d_gene: -
CDR3aa: CASSYTSGSASYEQYF
CDR3nt: TGTGCCAGCTCATATACAAGCGGATCCGCCTCCTACGAGCAGTACTTC

abundance: -
j_gene: TRBJ2-7
v_gene: TRBV2
d_gene: -
CDR3aa: CASNQGFNEQYF
CDR3nt: TGTGCCAGCAACCAGGGTTTCAACGAGCAGTACTTC

abundance: -
j_gene: TRBJ1-2
v_gene: TRBV20-1
d_gene: -
CDR3aa: CSAGEGGVNYGYTF
CDR3nt: TGCAGTGCTGGGGAGGGGGGCGTGAACTATGGCTACACCTTC

abundance: -
j_gene: TRBJ2-1
v_gene: TRBV11-1
d_gene: TRBD1
CDR3aa: CASSPRTGKETQFF
CDR3nt: TGTGCCAGCAGCCCAAGGACAGGGAAAGAGACCCAGTTCTTC

abundance: few
j_gene: TRBJ2-7
v_gene: TRBV12-3/TRBV12-4
d_gene: -
CDR3aa: CASSPPGVQYEQYF
CDR3nt: TGTGCCAGCAGTCCCCCAGGGGTTCAGTACGAGCAGTACTTC

abundance: -
j_gene: TRBJ1-1
v_gene: TRBV14
d_gene: -
CDR3aa: CASSQDLVNTEAFF
CDR3nt: TGTGCCAGCAGCCAAGATCTGGTGAACACTGAAGCTTTCTTT

abundance: -
j_gene: TRBJ2-4
v_gene: TRBV20-1
d_gene: TRBD1
CDR3aa: CSAVTQTGNKNIQYF
CDR3nt: TGCAGTGCTGTAACTCAGACAGGGAACAAAAACATTCAGTACTTC

abundance: -
j_gene: TRBJ1-2
v_gene: TRBV10-3
d_gene: TRBD1
CDR3aa: CAISQGDYGYTF
CDR3nt: TGTGCCATCAGTCAGGGGGACTATGGCTACACCTTC

abundance: few
j_gene: TRBJ2-3
v_gene: TRBV20-1
d_gene: TRBD1
CDR3aa: CSARSTGKDTQYF
CDR3nt: TGCAGTGCTAGATCGACAGGGAAAGATACGCAGTATTTT

abundance: -
j_gene: TRBJ1-1
v_gene: TRBV7-2
d_gene: TRBD1
CDR3aa: CASSYLSPGQELNTEAFF
CDR3nt: TGTGCCAGCAGCTACCTATCACCGGGACAGGAGCTGAACACTGAAGCTTTCTTT

abundance: few
j_gene: TRBJ2-7
v_gene: TRBV25-1
d_gene: -
CDR3aa: CASSGKYSYEQYF
CDR3nt: TGTGCCAGCAGTGGGAAGTACTCCTACGAGCAGTACTTC

abundance: -
j_gene: TRBJ1-2
v_gene: TRBV5-1
d_gene: TRBD1
CDR3aa: CASSSNRGGFDVLYGYTF
CDR3nt: TGCGCCAGCAGCTCGAACAGGGGTGGGTTCGACGTTTTGTATGGCTACACCTTC

abundance: -
j_gene: TRBJ2-5
v_gene: TRBV12-3/TRBV12-4
d_gene: -
CDR3aa: CASSPGGFQYF
CDR3nt: TGTGCCAGCAGCCCAGGAGGATTTCAGTACTTC

abundance: -
j_gene: TRBJ2-5
v_gene: TRBV11-2
d_gene: -
CDR3aa: CASSPALGGTQYF
CDR3nt: TGTGCCAGCAGCCCCGCCCTGGGGGGGACCCAGTACTTC

abundance: -
j_gene: TRBJ1-2
v_gene: TRBV6-5
d_gene: -
CDR3aa: CASTNGASDYGYTF
CDR3nt: TGTGCCAGCACCAACGGGGCCTCGGACTATGGCTACACCTTC

abundance: -
j_gene: TRBJ2-4
v_gene: TRBV6-6
d_gene: -
CDR3aa: CTSRDSQTKNIQYF
CDR3nt: TGTACCAGCAGAGACTCCCAGACCAAAAACATTCAGTACTTC

abundance: -
j_gene: TRBJ2-6
v_gene: TRBV20-1
d_gene: -
CDR3aa: CSARLKGSGANVLTF
CDR3nt: TGCAGTGCTAGGCTTAAGGGGTCTGGGGCCAACGTCCTGACTTTC

abundance: -
j_gene: TRBJ2-3
v_gene: TRBV6-2/TRBV6-3
d_gene: -
CDR3aa: CASSYSGLYTQYF
CDR3nt: TGTGCCAGCAGTTACTCGGGCCTCTATACGCAGTATTTT

abundance: -
j_gene: TRBJ2-3
v_gene: TRBV24-1
d_gene: -
CDR3aa: CATSPRGTSTDTQYF
CDR3nt: TGTGCCACCTCGCCTCGGGGGACTAGCACAGATACGCAGTATTTT

abundance: -
j_gene: TRBJ2-6
v_gene: TRBV29-1
d_gene: -
CDR3aa: CSAIQSSGANVLTF
CDR3nt: TGCAGCGCCATTCAGAGCTCTGGGGCCAACGTCCTGACTTTC

abundance: -
j_gene: TRBJ1-1
v_gene: TRBV30
d_gene: TRBD1
CDR3aa: CARDRLSGTEAFF
CDR3nt: TGTGCCCGGGACAGACTGTCGGGCACTGAAGCTTTCTTT